These T cell receptor beta chains were read from a single sample in a study of T cells in Graves' hyperthyroidism and ophthalmopathy. TCRdb passed the multiplex PCR reads through MiXCR, listing each CDR3 protein once. The sample includes roughly 350,000 distinct CDR3 sequences, around 13% of them seen just once. The sequenced sample was blood. The receptors derive from a woman between 35 and 50 years old with Graves' ophthalmopathy. The CDR3 runs from the conserved cysteine through the conserved F or W. Fields, in order: clone size, D gene, V gene, J gene, CDR3 DNA, CDR3 protein. A D gene is named only where the DNA matches it firmly. Expanded clones get a size class; other rows say once, few or many, or leave the size out.

size: .; D: TRBD1; V: TRBV7-9; J: TRBJ1-2; DNA: TGTGCCAGCAACTATGGGGGGACAGAGGCGCCCTATGGCTACACCTTC; CDR3: CASNYGGTEAPYGYTF
size: many; D: .; V: TRBV20-1; J: TRBJ2-3; DNA: TGCAGTGCTAGGTGGAGGGCGGATGCTACAGATACGCAGTATTTT; CDR3: CSARWRADATDTQYF
size: few; D: TRBD1; V: TRBV9; J: TRBJ1-6; DNA: TGTGCCAGCAGCCCTCGGACAGGGGGCGATTCACCCCTCCACTTT; CDR3: CASSPRTGGDSPLHF
size: many; D: .; V: TRBV9; J: TRBJ1-1; DNA: TGTGCCAGCAGCGTAGAGGACAGCACTGAAGCTTTCTTT; CDR3: CASSVEDSTEAFF
size: many; D: .; V: TRBV20-1; J: TRBJ2-5; DNA: TGCAGTGCCAGTCAACAAGAGACCCAGTACTTC; CDR3: CSASQQETQYF
size: many; D: .; V: TRBV7-2; J: TRBJ1-2; DNA: TGTGCCAGCAGTCTTGGGACCGTGGGAGGCTACACCTTC; CDR3: CASSLGTVGGYTF
size: few; D: .; V: TRBV6-7; J: TRBJ1-5; DNA: TGTGCCAGCAGTTGCCCGGCCGGGGGACGGCCAAATCAGCCCCAGCATTTT; CDR3: CASSCPAGGRPNQPQHF
size: .; D: .; V: TRBV20-1; J: TRBJ2-5; DNA: TGCAGTGCTAGAATGGAGACCCAGTACTTC; CDR3: CSARMETQYF
size: .; D: .; V: TRBV20-1; J: TRBJ2-7; DNA: TGCAGTGCTGAAAATGGGGGGAGCGATTTCTACGAGCAGTACTTC; CDR3: CSAENGGSDFYEQYF
size: few; D: TRBD1; V: TRBV6-1; J: TRBJ1-5; DNA: TGTGCCAGCAGCCCGGACAGGGCCCAGCCCCAGCATTTT; CDR3: CASSPDRAQPQHF
size: few; D: TRBD2; V: TRBV11-2; J: TRBJ2-2; DNA: TGTGCCAGCAGCTTAGTAGCGGGAGGGCCCACCGGGGAGCTGTTTTTT; CDR3: CASSLVAGGPTGELFF
size: .; D: TRBD1; V: TRBV13; J: TRBJ2-7; DNA: TGTGCCAGCAGCCGGATCGCAGGGGGACCCTACGAGCAGTACTTC; CDR3: CASSRIAGGPYEQYF
size: few; D: TRBD1; V: TRBV25-1; J: TRBJ1-6; DNA: TGTGCCAGCAGTGGGGGGACAGGGGGTAATTCACCCCTCCACTTT; CDR3: CASSGGTGGNSPLHF
size: .; D: TRBD1; V: TRBV20-1; J: TRBJ1-1; DNA: TGCCTCATTCAGGGGGGAGTAGGCACTGAAGCTTTCTTT; CDR3: CLIQGGVGTEAFF
size: .; D: .; V: TRBV20-1; J: TRBJ2-5; DNA: TGCAGTGCTAGAGATTCCAGGAAATCGTACCAAGAGACCCAGTACTTC; CDR3: CSARDSRKSYQETQYF
size: many; D: .; V: TRBV6-1; J: TRBJ1-1; DNA: TGTGCCAGCAGTCCCACAGGGTTAGTGGGCACTGAAGCTTTCTTT; CDR3: CASSPTGLVGTEAFF
size: many; D: .; V: TRBV2; J: TRBJ1-1; DNA: TGTGCCAGCAGTGAATCGGATGCATTGTCGGCTTTCTTT; CDR3: CASSESDALSAFF
size: few; D: TRBD1; V: TRBV5-6; J: TRBJ2-3; DNA: TGTGCCAGCAGCGCGGGACAGGGGGCCACAGATACGCAGTATTTT; CDR3: CASSAGQGATDTQYF
size: many; D: TRBD2; V: TRBV20-1; J: TRBJ2-1; DNA: TGCAGTGCTGATTCTAGCGGGGGTTACAATGAGCAGTTCTTC; CDR3: CSADSSGGYNEQFF
size: .; D: .; V: TRBV20-1; J: TRBJ1-3; DNA: TGCAGTGCTACCCGGGACTCCGGAAACACCATATATTTT; CDR3: CSATRDSGNTIYF
size: many; D: .; V: TRBV27; J: TRBJ1-1; DNA: TGTGCCAGCAGTTTATCCCTTAATCCGGGCACTGAAGCTTTCTTT; CDR3: CASSLSLNPGTEAFF
size: .; D: TRBD1; V: TRBV28; J: TRBJ1-1; DNA: TGTGCCAGCAGTTTCCAGGGGGAGGACACTGAAGCTTTCTTT; CDR3: CASSFQGEDTEAFF
size: many; D: TRBD1; V: TRBV12-3/TRBV12-4; J: TRBJ1-5; DNA: TGTACCAGCAGTTTAGCGTTAGCGGACAGGGCCAAGCCCCAGCATTTT; CDR3: CTSSLALADRAKPQHF
size: .; D: .; V: TRBV11-1; J: TRBJ2-7; DNA: TGTGCCAGCAGCCGCAGGGGGGTTGAATTGCAGTACTTC; CDR3: CASSRRGVELQYF
size: many; D: .; V: TRBV7-8; J: TRBJ2-4; DNA: TGTGCCAGCGGGGGGGCCGTCAGCAAAAACATTCAGTACTTC; CDR3: CASGGAVSKNIQYF
size: many; D: .; V: TRBV15; J: TRBJ2-7; DNA: TGTGCCACCAGCAGCCGGACAGACGAGCAGTACTTC; CDR3: CATSSRTDEQYF
size: many; D: .; V: TRBV7-8; J: TRBJ1-1; DNA: TGTGCCAGCAGCTTAGCCGATGACGGATCCATGAACACTGAAGCTTTCTTT; CDR3: CASSLADDGSMNTEAFF
size: many; D: TRBD1; V: TRBV20-1; J: TRBJ1-2; DNA: TGCAGTGCTAGAGATTGGGGACGGGACAGAACCACTTATGGCTACACCTTC; CDR3: CSARDWGRDRTTYGYTF
size: few; D: TRBD1; V: TRBV6-1; J: TRBJ2-6; DNA: TGTGCCAGCAATGCCATGGGACAGGCGCTTTTATCTGGGGCCAACGTCCTGACTTTC; CDR3: CASNAMGQALLSGANVLTF
size: many; D: TRBD2; V: TRBV13; J: TRBJ2-7; DNA: TGTGCCAGCAGCGAGGGACTAGCGGGAGGCTACGAGCAGTACTTC; CDR3: CASSEGLAGGYEQYF
size: many; D: TRBD1; V: TRBV20-1; J: TRBJ1-1; DNA: TGCAGTGCTGGGCAGGGGGCGGCAGGGACTGAAGCTTTCTTT; CDR3: CSAGQGAAGTEAFF
size: .; D: .; V: TRBV2; J: TRBJ1-4; DNA: TGTGCCAGCCGGAGGGAACCAACTAATGAAAAACTGTTTTTT; CDR3: CASRREPTNEKLFF
size: few; D: .; V: TRBV10-3; J: TRBJ2-1; DNA: TGTGCCATCAGTGAGTCTCAGAGTTCGCCTTACAATGAGCAGTTCTTC; CDR3: CAISESQSSPYNEQFF
size: few; D: .; V: TRBV28; J: TRBJ2-5; DNA: TGTGCCAGCAGTCTGAGACCCATACCGACCCAGTACTTC; CDR3: CASSLRPIPTQYF
size: .; D: .; V: TRBV19; J: TRBJ2-5; DNA: TGTGCCAGTAGTATCAGTGTTGTTCCCCCAGAGACCCAGTACTTC; CDR3: CASSISVVPPETQYF
size: few; D: .; V: TRBV19; J: TRBJ2-2; DNA: TGTGCCAGTAGTACGGCAGCCACAAACACCGGGGAGCTGTTTTTT; CDR3: CASSTAATNTGELFF
size: .; D: .; V: TRBV3-1; J: TRBJ2-1; DNA: TGTGCCAGCAGCCCCCGGCGCGGGAGAGGGGGTGAGCAGTTCTTC; CDR3: CASSPRRGRGGEQFF
size: .; D: TRBD2; V: TRBV18; J: TRBJ2-1; DNA: TGTGCCAGCTCACCACCGAGTTCGGGGGGTGAGCAGTTCTTC; CDR3: CASSPPSSGGEQFF
size: .; D: .; V: TRBV20-1; J: TRBJ1-2; DNA: TGCAGTGCTAGAGGGGACAACCGGTATGGCTACACCTTC; CDR3: CSARGDNRYGYTF
size: .; D: TRBD1; V: TRBV18; J: TRBJ1-1; DNA: TGTGCCAGCTCATCCAGGGGGGGCGAGGTAACTGAAGCTTTCTTT; CDR3: CASSSRGGEVTEAFF
size: many; D: .; V: TRBV12-5; J: TRBJ1-3; DNA: TGTGCTAGTGGTTTGCCCCCCGCAGCACCTCGGGGAAACACCATATATTTT; CDR3: CASGLPPAAPRGNTIYF
size: .; D: .; V: TRBV7-2; J: TRBJ1-3; DNA: TGTGCCAGCAGCACACTAGAGGGAACCCGAAACACCATATATTTT; CDR3: CASSTLEGTRNTIYF